The source of this T cell receptor beta chain is a study of a mutant IDH1 vaccine in newly diagnosed glioma. Comments on this clone: Its antigen is not known.

Time point indicated: week 5, during vaccination. With topical imiquimod, each dose of the vaccine consisted of 300 ug of mutant IDH1 20-mer peptide. The germline V gene has CDR1 SGHVS and CDR2 FQNEAQ. The V and J ends lost 5 bases and 4 bases, in that order; junction bases with no gene match: 13. CDR3 size: 17 residues. Some clones are missing from TCRdb's copy, which holds only in-frame ones; the method was immunoSEQ multiplex PCR. The sample includes 56,000 or so clones, about 77% seen only once; the top ten take under 2%. The sequences come from PBMCs, collected from a glioma patient whose treatment included an IDH1 peptide vaccine. The receptor comes from a woman in her thirties or forties with glioma. The chain links TRBV7-8 to TRBJ1-2; 10 positions agree with TRBD1. In DNA form, the CDR3 reads TGTGCCAGCAGCATAGTACGAGACAGGGGGCTTGGCTATGGCTACACCTTC. It translates to CASSIVRDRGLGYGYTF.